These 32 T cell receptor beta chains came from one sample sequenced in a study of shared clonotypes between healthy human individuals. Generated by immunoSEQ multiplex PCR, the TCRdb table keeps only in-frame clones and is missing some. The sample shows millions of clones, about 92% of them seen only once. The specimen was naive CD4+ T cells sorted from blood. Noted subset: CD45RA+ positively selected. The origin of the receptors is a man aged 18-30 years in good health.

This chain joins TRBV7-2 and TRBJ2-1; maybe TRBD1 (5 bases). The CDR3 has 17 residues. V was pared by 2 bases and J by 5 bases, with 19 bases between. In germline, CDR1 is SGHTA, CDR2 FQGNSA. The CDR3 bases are TGTGCCAGCAGCTTAAAATGGGGCCCGGGTCAAAACAATGAGCAGTTCTTC. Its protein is CASSLKWGPGQNNEQFF.

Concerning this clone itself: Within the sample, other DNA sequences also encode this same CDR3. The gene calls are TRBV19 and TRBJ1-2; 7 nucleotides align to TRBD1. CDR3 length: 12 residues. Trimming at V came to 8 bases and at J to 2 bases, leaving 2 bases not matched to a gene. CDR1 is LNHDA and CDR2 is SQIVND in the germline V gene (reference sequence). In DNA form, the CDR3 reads TGTGCCAGTTCGGACAGGAACTATGGCTACACCTTC. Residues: CASSDRNYGYTF.

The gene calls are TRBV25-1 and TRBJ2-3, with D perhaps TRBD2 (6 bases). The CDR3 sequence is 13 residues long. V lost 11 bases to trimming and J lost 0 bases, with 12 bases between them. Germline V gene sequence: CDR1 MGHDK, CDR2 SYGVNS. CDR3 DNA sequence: TGTGCCGCGGAGGGTAGGAGCACAGATACGCAGTATTTT. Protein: CAAEGRSTDTQYF.

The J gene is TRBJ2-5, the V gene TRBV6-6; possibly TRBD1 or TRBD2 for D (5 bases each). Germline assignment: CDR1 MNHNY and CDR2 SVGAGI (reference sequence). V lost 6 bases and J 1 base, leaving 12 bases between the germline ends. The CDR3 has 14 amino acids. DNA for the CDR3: TGTGCCAGCAGCAATCCGGGACCCCAAGAGACCCAGTACTTC. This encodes CASSNPGPQETQYF.

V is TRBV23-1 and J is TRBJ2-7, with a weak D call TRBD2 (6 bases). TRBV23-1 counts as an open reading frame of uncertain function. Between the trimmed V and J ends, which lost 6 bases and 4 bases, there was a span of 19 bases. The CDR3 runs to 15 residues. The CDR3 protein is CASSPLVGGVYEQYF. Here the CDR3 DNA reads TGCGCCAGCAGCCCCCTAGTGGGGGGTGTGTACGAGCAGTACTTC.

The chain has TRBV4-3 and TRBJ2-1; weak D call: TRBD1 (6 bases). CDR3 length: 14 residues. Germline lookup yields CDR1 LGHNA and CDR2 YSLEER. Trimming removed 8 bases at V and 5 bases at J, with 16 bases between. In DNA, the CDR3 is TGCGCCAGCGGCTTCGCAGGGGAACACAATGAGCAGTTCTTC. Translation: CASGFAGEHNEQFF.

The CDR3 region has the DNA TGTGCCAGCAGCCAAGGGGCGGCGGGCACCATATATTTT. This gives the protein CASSQGAAGTIYF. J is TRBJ1-3 and V is TRBV14; D is uncertain. Germline values: CDR1 SGHDN, CDR2 FVKESK. The CDR3 consists of 13 residues. Trimming took 1 base from V and 9 from J, leaving 10 bases between them.

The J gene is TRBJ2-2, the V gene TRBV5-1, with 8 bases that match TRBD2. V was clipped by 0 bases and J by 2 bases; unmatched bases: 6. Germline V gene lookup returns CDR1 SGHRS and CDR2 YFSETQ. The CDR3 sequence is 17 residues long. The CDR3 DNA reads TGCGCCAGCAGCTTGGCGGCTAGCGGGTTTAACACCGGGGAGCTGTTTTTT. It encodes CASSLAASGFNTGELFF.

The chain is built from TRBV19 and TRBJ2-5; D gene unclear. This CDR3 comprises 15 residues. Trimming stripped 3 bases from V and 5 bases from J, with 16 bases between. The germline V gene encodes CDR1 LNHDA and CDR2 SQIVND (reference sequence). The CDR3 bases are TGTGCCAGTAGTATGGGTCCGATAGTAGGGGAGACCCAGTACTTC. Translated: CASSMGPIVGETQYF.

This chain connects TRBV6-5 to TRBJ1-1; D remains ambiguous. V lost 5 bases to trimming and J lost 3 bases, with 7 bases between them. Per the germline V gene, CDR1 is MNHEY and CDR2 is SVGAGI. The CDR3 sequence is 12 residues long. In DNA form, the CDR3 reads TGTGCCAGCAGTACAGCATACACTGAAGCTTTCTTT. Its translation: CASSTAYTEAFF.

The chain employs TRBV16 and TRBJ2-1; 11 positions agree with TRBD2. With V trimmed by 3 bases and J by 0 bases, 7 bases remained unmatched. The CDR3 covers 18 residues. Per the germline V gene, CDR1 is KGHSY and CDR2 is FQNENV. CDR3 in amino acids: CASSQGLAVLGSYNEQFF. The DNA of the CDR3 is TGTGCCAGCAGCCAGGGACTAGCGGTTCTTGGCTCCTACAATGAGCAGTTCTTC.

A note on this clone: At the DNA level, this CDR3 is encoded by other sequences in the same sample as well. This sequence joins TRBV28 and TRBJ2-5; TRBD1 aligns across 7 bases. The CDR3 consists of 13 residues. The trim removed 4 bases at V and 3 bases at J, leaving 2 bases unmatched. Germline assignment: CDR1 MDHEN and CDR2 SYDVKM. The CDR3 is CASSSDREETQYF. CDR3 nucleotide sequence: TGTGCCAGCAGTTCTGACAGGGAAGAGACCCAGTACTTC.

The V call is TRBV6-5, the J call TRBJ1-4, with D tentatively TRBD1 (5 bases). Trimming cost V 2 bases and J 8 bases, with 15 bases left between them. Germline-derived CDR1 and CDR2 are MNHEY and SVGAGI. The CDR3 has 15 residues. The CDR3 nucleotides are TGTGCCAGCAGTTACCCTAGGGCCGGGGGGGAAAAACTGTTTTTT. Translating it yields CASSYPRAGGEKLFF.

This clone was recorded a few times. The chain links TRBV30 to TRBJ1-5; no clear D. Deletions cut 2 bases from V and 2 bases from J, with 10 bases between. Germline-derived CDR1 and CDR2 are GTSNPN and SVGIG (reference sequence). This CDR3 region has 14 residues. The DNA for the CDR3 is TGTGCCTGGAGTAAGGTTCAGGGCAATCAGCCCCAGCATTTT. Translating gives CAWSKVQGNQPQHF.

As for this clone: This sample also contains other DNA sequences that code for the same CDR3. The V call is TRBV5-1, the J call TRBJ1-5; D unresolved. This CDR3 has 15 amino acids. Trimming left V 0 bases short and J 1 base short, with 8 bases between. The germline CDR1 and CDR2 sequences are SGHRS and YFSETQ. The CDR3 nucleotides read TGCGCCAGCAGCTTGGGGGGAGAGAGCAATCAGCCCCAGCATTTT. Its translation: CASSLGGESNQPQHF.

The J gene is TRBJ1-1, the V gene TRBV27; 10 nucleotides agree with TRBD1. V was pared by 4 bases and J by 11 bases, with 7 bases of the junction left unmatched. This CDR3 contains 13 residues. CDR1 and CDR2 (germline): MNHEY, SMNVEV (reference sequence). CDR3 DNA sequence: TGTGCCAGCAGTTCCGGGGGGACAGGGGCGGCTTTCTTT. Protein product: CASSSGGTGAAFF.

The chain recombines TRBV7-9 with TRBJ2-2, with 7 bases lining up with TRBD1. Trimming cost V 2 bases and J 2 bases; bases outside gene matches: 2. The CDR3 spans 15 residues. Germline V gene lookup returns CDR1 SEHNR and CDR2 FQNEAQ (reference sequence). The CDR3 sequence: CASSLRDSNTGELFF. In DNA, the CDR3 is TGTGCCAGCAGCTTACGGGACAGTAACACCGGGGAGCTGTTTTTT.

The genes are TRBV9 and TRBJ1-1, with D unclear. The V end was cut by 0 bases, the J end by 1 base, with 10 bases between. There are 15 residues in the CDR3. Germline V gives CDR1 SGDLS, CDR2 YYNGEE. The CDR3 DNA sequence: TGTGCCAGCAGCGTAGAGGGCGGATGGAACACTGAAGCTTTCTTT. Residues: CASSVEGGWNTEAFF. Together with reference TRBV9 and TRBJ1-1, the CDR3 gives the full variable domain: DSGVTQTPKHLITATGQRVTLRCSPRSGDLSVYWYQQSLDQGLQFLIQYYNGEERAKGNILERFSAQQFPDLHSELNLSSLELGDSALYFCASSVEGGWNTEAFFGQGTRLTVV.

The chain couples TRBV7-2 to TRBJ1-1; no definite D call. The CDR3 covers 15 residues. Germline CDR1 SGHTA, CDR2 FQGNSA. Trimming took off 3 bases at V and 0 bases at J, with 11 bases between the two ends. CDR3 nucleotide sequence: TGTGCCAGCAGCTTGGGCGTAAGAATGAACACTGAAGCTTTCTTT. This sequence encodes CASSLGVRMNTEAFF.

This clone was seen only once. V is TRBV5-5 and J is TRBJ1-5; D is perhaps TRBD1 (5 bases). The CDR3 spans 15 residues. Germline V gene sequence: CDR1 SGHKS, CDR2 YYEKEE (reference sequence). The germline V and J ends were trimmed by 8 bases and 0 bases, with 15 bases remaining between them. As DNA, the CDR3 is TGTGCCAGTCAGCCGGGACTGACTAGCAATCAGCCCCAGCATTTT. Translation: CASQPGLTSNQPQHF.

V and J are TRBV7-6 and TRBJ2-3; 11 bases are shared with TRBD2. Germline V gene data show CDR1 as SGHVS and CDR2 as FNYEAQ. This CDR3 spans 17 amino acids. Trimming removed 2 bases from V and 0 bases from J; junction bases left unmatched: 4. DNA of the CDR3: TGTGCCAGCAGCTTACGTCCTAGCGGGGGGAGCACAGATACGCAGTATTTT. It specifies CASSLRPSGGSTDTQYF.

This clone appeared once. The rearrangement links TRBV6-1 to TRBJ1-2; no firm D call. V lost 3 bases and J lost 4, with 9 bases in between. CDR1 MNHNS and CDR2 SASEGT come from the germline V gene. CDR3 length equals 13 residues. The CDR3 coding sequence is TGTGCCAGCAGTGATGGGGTCGGCTATGGCTACACCTTC. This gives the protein CASSDGVGYGYTF.

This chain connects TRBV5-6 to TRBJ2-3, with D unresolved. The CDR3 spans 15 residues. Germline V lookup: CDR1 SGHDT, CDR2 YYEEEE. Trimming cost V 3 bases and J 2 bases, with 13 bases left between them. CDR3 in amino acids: CASSSVVISTDTQYF. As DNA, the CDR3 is TGTGCCAGCAGCTCAGTTGTAATCTCCACAGATACGCAGTATTTT.

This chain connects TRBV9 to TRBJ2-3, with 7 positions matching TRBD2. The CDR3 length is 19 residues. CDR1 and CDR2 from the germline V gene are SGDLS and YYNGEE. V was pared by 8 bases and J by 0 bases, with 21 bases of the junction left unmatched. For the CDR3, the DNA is TGTGCCAGGACAGCAAACCCGCCACCTAGCGGTTCTAGCACAGATACGCAGTATTTT. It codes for CARTANPPPSGSSTDTQYF.

The CDR3 region has the DNA TGTGCCAGCAGGGAGACAGGGAGTAGCAATCAGCCCCAGCATTTT. As protein: CASRETGSSNQPQHF. This chain links TRBV2 with TRBJ1-5; TRBD1 agrees at 7 bases. The CDR3 loop spans 15 amino acids. Germline values: CDR1 SNHLY, CDR2 FYNNEI. The V segment lost 6 bases and the J segment 0 bases; nucleotides outside the gene matches: 5.

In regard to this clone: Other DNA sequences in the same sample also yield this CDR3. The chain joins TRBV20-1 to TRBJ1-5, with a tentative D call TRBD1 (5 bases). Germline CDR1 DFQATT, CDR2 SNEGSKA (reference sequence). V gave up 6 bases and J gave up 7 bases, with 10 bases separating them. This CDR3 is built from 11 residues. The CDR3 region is CSARGDQPQHF. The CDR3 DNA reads TGCAGTGCACGGGGGGACCAGCCCCAGCATTTT.

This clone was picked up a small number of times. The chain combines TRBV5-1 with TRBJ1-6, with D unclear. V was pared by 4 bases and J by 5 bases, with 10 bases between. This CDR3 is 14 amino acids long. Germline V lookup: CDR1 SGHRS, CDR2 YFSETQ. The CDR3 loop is CASSLSADNSPLHF. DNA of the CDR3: TGCGCCAGCAGCCTGTCGGCGGATAATTCACCCCTCCACTTT.

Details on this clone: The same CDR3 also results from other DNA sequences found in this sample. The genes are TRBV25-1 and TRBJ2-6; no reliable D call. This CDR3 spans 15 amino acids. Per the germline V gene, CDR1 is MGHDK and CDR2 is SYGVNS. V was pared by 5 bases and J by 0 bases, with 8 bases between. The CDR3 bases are TGTGCCAGCAGTCTTGCAGGCTCTGGGGCCAACGTCCTGACTTTC. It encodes CASSLAGSGANVLTF.

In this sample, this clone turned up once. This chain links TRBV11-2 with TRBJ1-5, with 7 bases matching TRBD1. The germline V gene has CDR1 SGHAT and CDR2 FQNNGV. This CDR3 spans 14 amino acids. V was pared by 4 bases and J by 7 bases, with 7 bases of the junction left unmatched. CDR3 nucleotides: TGTGCCAGCAGCTCCCAACAGGGGATACAGCCCCAGCATTTT. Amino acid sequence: CASSSQQGIQPQHF. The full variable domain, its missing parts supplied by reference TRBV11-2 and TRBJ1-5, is EAGVAQSPRYKIIEKRQSVAFWCNPISGHATLYWYQQILGQGPKLLIQFQNNGVVDDSQLPKDRFSAERLKGVDSTLKIQPAKLEDSAVYLCASSSQQGIQPQHFGDGTRLSIL.

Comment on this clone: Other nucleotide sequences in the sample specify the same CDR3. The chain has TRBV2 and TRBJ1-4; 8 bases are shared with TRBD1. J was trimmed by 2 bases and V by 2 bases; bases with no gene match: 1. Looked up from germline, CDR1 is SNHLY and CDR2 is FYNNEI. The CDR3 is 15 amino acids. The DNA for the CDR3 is TGTGCCAGCAGTGAACAGGGGGCCACTAATGAAAAACTGTTTTTT. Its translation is CASSEQGATNEKLFF.

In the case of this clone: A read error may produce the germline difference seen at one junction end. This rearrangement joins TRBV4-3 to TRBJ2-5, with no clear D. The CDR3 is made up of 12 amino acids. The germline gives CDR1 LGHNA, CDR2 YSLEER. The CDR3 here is CASSQDQGTQYF. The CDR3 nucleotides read TGCGCCAGCAGCCAAGATCAAGGGACCCAGTACTTC.

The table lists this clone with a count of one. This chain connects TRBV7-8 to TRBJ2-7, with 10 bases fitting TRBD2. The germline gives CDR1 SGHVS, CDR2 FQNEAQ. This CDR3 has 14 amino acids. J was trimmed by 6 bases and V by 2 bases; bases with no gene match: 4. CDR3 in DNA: TGTGCCAGCAGCTTAACTAGCGGGAAGGTCGAGCAGTACTTC. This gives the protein CASSLTSGKVEQYF.